This TCR beta chain is drawn from a study of T cells in Graves' hyperthyroidism and ophthalmopathy. CDR1 is SGHNT, CDR2 YYREEE, per germline (reference sequence). This CDR3 is built from 13 residues. Trimming removed 2 bases from V and 10 bases from J; junction bases left unmatched: 5. About this clonotype itself: Its target is not known.

Regions amplified from RNA transcripts were the TCR beta CDR3 regions. RT-PCR in the first round (using the HTBI primer set) targeted the TCR CDR3. MiXCR was run by TCRdb on the multiplex PCR reads, yielding one entry per CDR3 protein. The sample comprises under 40,000 distinct CDR3 sequences, around half of which are singletons, and roughly 6.4% rests with the top ten. Study results and caveats: A model of 13 V-J features distinguished ophthalmopathy from stable hyperthyroidism. Prediction of ophthalmopathy progression came a median roughly 6.6 months pre-onset.

The sequenced sample was blood. This clonotype was sampled from a woman aged 45-65 years with Graves' hyperthyroidism that later progressed to Graves' ophthalmopathy. The rearrangement joins TRBV5-4 to TRBJ2-1; 8 bases agree with TRBD2. CDR3: CASSFRREAEQFF. The CDR3 DNA sequence: TGTGCCAGCAGCTTCCGGCGGGAGGCCGAGCAGTTCTTC.